Listed here are 5 T cell receptor beta chains from one sample, sequenced in a study of T-cell reconstitution after alpha-beta-depleted transplantation in children. Unique molecular identifiers were used in preparing the TCRbeta library. TCRdb re-called the PCR reads with MiXCR, one entry per CDR3 protein. The repertoire holds fewer than 35,000 distinct CDR3 sequences, with about a sixth as singletons. The sequenced sample was PBMCs, mostly from graft donor cells, obtained 60 days after TCRalphabeta/CD19-depleted stem cell transplant. These receptors came from a male patient aged 2 to 9 who had a stem cell transplant for acute lymphoblastic leukemia, so the T cells may come from the graft donor.

This clonotype has just one count. This chain joins TRBV6-5 and TRBJ2-3; 8 bases align to TRBD2. This CDR3 region has 16 residues. Germline V gives CDR1 MNHEY, CDR2 SVGAGI. V trimming: 3 bases; J trimming: 0 bases; junction bases outside the gene matches: 5. The CDR3 reads CASSYRGGPSTDTQYF. The CDR3 DNA is TGTGCCAGCAGTTATCGGGGGGGGCCTAGCACAGATACGCAGTATTTT.

Here the CDR3 reads CSAEASTDTQYF. Written as DNA, the CDR3 is TGCAGTGCGGAGGCTAGCACAGATACGCAGTATTTT. V gene TRBV20-1 combines with J gene TRBJ2-3, with D possibly matching TRBD2 (5 bases). CDR3 length: 12 amino acids. Germline V CDR1 and CDR2: DFQATT, SNEGSKA (reference sequence). V gave up 6 bases and J gave up 0 bases, with 7 bases separating them.

V usage is TRBV7-8 and J usage is TRBJ2-3; possibly TRBD1 for D (6 bases). The CDR3 consists of 14 residues. V dropped 1 base and J dropped 4 bases, with 9 bases sitting between them. In germline, CDR1 is SGHVS, CDR2 FQNEAQ. CDR3 sequence: CASSLGTASDTQYF. In nucleotides, the CDR3 is TGTGCCAGCAGCTTAGGGACAGCCTCAGATACGCAGTATTTT. The full variable domain, in which reference TRBV7-8 and TRBJ2-3 provide the parts outside the CDR3, is GAGVSQSPRYKVAKRGQDVALRCDPISGHVSLFWYQQALGQGPEFLTYFQNEAQLDKSGLPSDRFFAERPEGSVSTLKIQRTQQEDSAVYLCASSLGTASDTQYFGPGTRLTVL.

This clonotype was counted many times. J is TRBJ2-7 and V is TRBV10-3; D possibly corresponds to TRBD2 (7 bases). The CDR3 consists of 12 residues. CDR1 and CDR2 (germline): ENHRY, SYGVKD. V dropped 7 bases and J dropped 6 bases, with 13 bases sitting between them. Here the CDR3 reads CAIKGGEGEQYF. DNA of the CDR3: TGTGCCATCAAAGGGGGGGAGGGCGAGCAGTACTTC.

This clonotype came up a few times. The rearrangement links TRBV20-1 to TRBJ2-3; the D call may be TRBD1 or TRBD2 (5 bases each). In germline, CDR1 is DFQATT, CDR2 SNEGSKA (reference sequence). CDR3 length equals 14 residues. Between the trimmed V and J ends, which lost 1 base and 4 bases, there was a span of 12 bases. CDR3 sequence (DNA): TGCAGTGCTAGAGTTGGGGGTTTCCCAGATACGCAGTATTTT. Its protein is CSARVGGFPDTQYF.